Listed below are T cell receptor beta chains from one sample, sequenced in a study of blood T cell repertoires in COVID-19. The repertoire was sequenced with immunoSEQ multiplex PCR; TCRdb's copy has only in-frame clones and lacks some. The data contain about 300,000 clones, approximately 83% of them singletons. Sequenced material: peripheral blood. These receptors all stem from a woman between 50 and 59 years old who had recovered from COVID-19. Each CDR3 is given with its conserved first and last residue. The order of the fields is clone size, D gene, J gene, V gene, CDR3 protein, CDR3 DNA. D genes are given only for firm matches. Size is omitted from some rows. Given values are once, few, many or a class for expanded clones.

.,.,TRBJ2-1,TRBV19,CASRGLGRGEQFF,TGTGCCAGTAGGGGATTGGGGCGGGGCGAGCAGTTCTTC
.,.,TRBJ1-2,TRBV29-1,CSVDGEGRSNYGYTF,TGCAGCGTTGATGGGGAGGGTAGGTCTAACTATGGCTACACCTTC
.,.,TRBJ2-1,TRBV11-2,CASSLEEVRQFF,TGTGCCAGCAGCTTAGAGGAGGTCCGGCAGTTCTTC
once,.,TRBJ1-2,TRBV12-3/TRBV12-4,CASSLFRVGGYTF,TGTGCCAGCAGTTTATTCAGGGTTGGTGGCTACACCTTC
.,.,TRBJ2-1,TRBV27,CASRDSGAVYVDEQFF,TGTGCCAGCAGGGATTCTGGGGCGGTATATGTCGATGAGCAGTTCTTC
.,TRBD2,TRBJ2-7,TRBV4-3,CASSQDPASGSSEQYF,TGCGCCAGCAGCCAAGATCCGGCTAGCGGGAGCTCCGAGCAGTACTTC
.,.,TRBJ2-1,TRBV7-2,CASSLGGLDYNEQFF,TGTGCCAGCAGCTTGGGAGGACTCGACTACAATGAGCAGTTCTTC
.,TRBD2,TRBJ2-1,TRBV7-9,CANPPSAGVYNEQFF,TGTGCCAATCCCCCCTCAGCGGGGGTCTACAATGAGCAGTTCTTC
.,TRBD2,TRBJ2-5,TRBV18,CASSPSSGGLRDQYF,TGTGCCAGCTCACCGAGTAGCGGGGGGCTAAGGGACCAGTACTTC
.,.,TRBJ1-2,TRBV6-2/TRBV6-3,CASSSPARKGANYGYTF,TGTGCCAGCAGCTCCCCTGCCCGGAAAGGAGCTAACTATGGCTACACCTTC
.,.,TRBJ1-6,TRBV2,CASRDDTTDLHF,TGTGCCAGCAGAGACGACACGACGGACCTCCACTTT
.,TRBD2,TRBJ2-2,TRBV6-1,CASSGDLRLAHTGELFF,TGTGCCAGCAGTGGGGATTTACGACTAGCACATACCGGGGAGCTGTTTTTT
few,.,TRBJ1-2,TRBV6-5,CASSSGADYGYTF,TGTGCCAGCAGTTCTGGGGCGGACTATGGCTACACCTTC
.,.,TRBJ2-5,TRBV7-2,CASSYQASQETQYF,TGTGCCAGCAGCTACCAAGCGAGCCAAGAGACCCAGTACTTC
.,TRBD2,TRBJ2-7,TRBV18,CASSLRLAGEYEQYF,TGTGCCAGCTCACTTCGACTAGCGGGAGAATACGAGCAGTACTTC
.,TRBD1,TRBJ1-4,TRBV19,CASSKGTGATNEKLFF,TGTGCCAGTAGTAAGGGGACAGGGGCAACTAATGAAAAACTGTTTTTT
once,.,TRBJ2-7,TRBV5-1,CASSLAGTRYEQYF,TGCGCCAGCAGCTTGGCCGGGACAAGATACGAGCAGTACTTC
.,TRBD2,TRBJ2-3,TRBV6-5,CASSYSQREGDTQYF,TGTGCCAGCAGTTACTCGCAGCGGGAGGGAGATACGCAGTATTTT
.,TRBD2,TRBJ2-4,TRBV28,CASMTSGRGNIQYF,TGTGCCAGCATGACTAGCGGGAGGGGAAACATTCAGTACTTC
.,.,TRBJ2-5,TRBV9,CASAPGLPTGETQYF,TGTGCCAGCGCCCCGGGACTACCCACAGGGGAGACCCAGTACTTC
.,TRBD1,TRBJ1-2,TRBV5-5,CASSSSGTGNYGYTF,TGTGCCAGCAGCTCGTCCGGGACAGGGAACTATGGCTACACCTTC
.,TRBD1,TRBJ2-7,TRBV28,CASSPRDSLYEQYF,TGTGCCAGCAGCCCCCGGGACAGCCTCTACGAGCAGTACTTC
.,TRBD2,TRBJ2-1,TRBV9,CASSASGTSGYNEQFF,TGTGCCAGCAGCGCCTCCGGGACTAGCGGTTACAATGAGCAGTTCTTC
.,.,TRBJ1-3,TRBV7-2,CASSLIRRSGNTIYF,TGTGCCAGCAGCTTAATCAGGCGCTCTGGAAACACCATATATTTT
few,.,TRBJ2-3,TRBV19,CASSSRITDTQYF,TGTGCCAGTAGCTCGAGGATCACAGATACGCAGTATTTT
.,.,TRBJ1-1,TRBV7-2,CASSRSQIEAFF,TGTGCCAGCAGTCGAAGTCAGATCGAAGCTTTCTTT
.,TRBD1,TRBJ1-1,TRBV28,CASSPPGQGFAEAFF,TGTGCCAGCAGTCCCCCCGGACAGGGTTTTGCTGAAGCTTTCTTT
.,TRBD1,TRBJ2-1,TRBV5-8,CASNKAGQASYNEQFF,TGTGCCAGCAATAAGGCGGGACAGGCATCCTACAATGAGCAGTTCTTC
.,.,TRBJ2-5,TRBV30,CACGQAETQYF,TGTGCCTGTGGGCAGGCAGAGACCCAGTACTTC
.,TRBD1,TRBJ2-3,TRBV7-3,CASSSPGQGPDTQYF,TGTGCCAGCAGCTCACCGGGACAGGGGCCAGATACGCAGTATTTT
once,TRBD1,TRBJ1-2,TRBV2,CASLGQGALDGYTF,TGTGCCAGCCTTGGACAGGGGGCGCTGGATGGCTACACCTTC
.,TRBD1,TRBJ2-2,TRBV7-9,CASSPRTGFAGELFF,TGTGCCAGCAGCCCCCGGACAGGGTTCGCCGGGGAGCTGTTTTTT
.,.,TRBJ2-7,TRBV6-2/TRBV6-3,CASSPDRPLANLNISYEQYF,TGTGCCAGCAGTCCGGACAGACCTCTAGCCAACCTTAACATCTCCTACGAGCAGTACTTC
.,TRBD1,TRBJ1-1,TRBV28,CASRLRGLSTEAFF,TGTGCCAGCAGGCTCAGGGGGCTGAGCACTGAAGCTTTCTTT
.,.,TRBJ2-1,TRBV12-3/TRBV12-4,CASRPNNNEQFF,TGTGCCAGCAGACCCAACAACAATGAGCAGTTCTTC
.,TRBD1,TRBJ1-1,TRBV19,CASVRGLNTEAFF,TGTGCCAGTGTCAGGGGGCTGAACACTGAAGCTTTCTTT
many,.,TRBJ2-7,TRBV9,CASSDGQLEQYF,TGTGCCAGCAGCGATGGACAGCTCGAGCAGTACTTC
.,.,TRBJ2-1,TRBV11-1,CASSLGTWDNEQFF,TGTGCCAGCAGCTTAGGGACTTGGGACAATGAGCAGTTCTTC
.,.,TRBJ1-2,TRBV4-3,CASSQSPGQGRGYTF,TGCGCCAGCAGCCAATCTCCGGGACAAGGTCGAGGCTACACCTTC
once,TRBD2,TRBJ2-7,TRBV27,CASSLTSGIYEQYF,TGTGCCAGCAGTTTGACTAGCGGGATTTACGAGCAGTACTTC
.,.,TRBJ1-3,TRBV7-2,CASSLGPSGNTIYF,TGTGCCAGCAGCTTAGGTCCTTCTGGAAACACCATATATTTT
.,.,TRBJ1-1,TRBV12-5,CASGLKPRQVNTEAFF,TGTGCTAGTGGTTTGAAACCCCGACAGGTGAACACTGAAGCTTTCTTT
.,.,TRBJ1-2,TRBV24-1,CATSGRSTGRAYGYTF,TGTGCCACCAGTGGCAGATCTACAGGGAGGGCCTATGGCTACACCTTC
few,TRBD2,TRBJ2-3,TRBV5-1,CASSLGTSGGGRGDTQYF,TGCGCCAGCAGCCTCGGGACTAGCGGGGGGGGCCGAGGAGATACGCAGTATTTT
.,TRBD1,TRBJ1-2,TRBV7-2,CASRRRDRDYGYTF,TGTGCCAGCAGACGGAGGGACAGGGACTATGGCTACACCTTC
once,TRBD2,TRBJ2-3,TRBV3-1/TRBV3-2,CASSHRGGRDADTQYF,TGTGCCAGCAGCCATCGGGGGGGCCGTGACGCAGATACGCAGTATTTT
.,TRBD1,TRBJ2-1,TRBV9,CASNPRQGQGDNEQFF,TGTGCCAGCAATCCCCGGCAGGGGCAGGGGGACAATGAGCAGTTCTTC
once,.,TRBJ1-1,TRBV2,CASSAWNTEAFF,TGTGCCAGCAGTGCATGGAACACTGAAGCTTTCTTT
.,TRBD2,TRBJ2-1,TRBV3-1/TRBV3-2,CASSQRPGLDFGEQFF,TGTGCCAGCAGCCAACGGCCGGGACTAGATTTCGGTGAGCAGTTCTTC
once,TRBD2,TRBJ2-3,TRBV9,CASSTSGGRGNTQYF,TGTGCCAGCAGCACTAGCGGGGGCCGCGGGAATACGCAGTATTTT
.,.,TRBJ1-1,TRBV9,CASSQGSTEAFF,TGTGCCAGCAGCCAGGGGTCCACTGAAGCTTTCTTT
.,TRBD1,TRBJ2-5,TRBV6-2/TRBV6-3,CASSPGQGWLETQYF,TGTGCCAGCAGTCCGGGACAGGGTTGGCTCGAGACCCAGTACTTC
.,.,TRBJ1-4,TRBV7-8,CASSLQLNRPEKLFF,TGTGCCAGCAGCTTACAGCTTAACAGGCCCGAAAAACTGTTTTTT
.,TRBD2,TRBJ2-5,TRBV28,CASSLSTSGGLQETQYF,TGTGCCAGCAGTCTTTCGACTAGCGGGGGCCTTCAAGAGACCCAGTACTTC
once,TRBD2,TRBJ2-7,TRBV7-2,CASSLRAGVFYEQYF,TGTGCCAGCAGCTTGAGGGCGGGAGTTTTTTACGAGCAGTACTTC